Included here is one T cell receptor beta chain sequence, with context. Per germline, CDR1 WNHNN and CDR2 SYGVQD (reference sequence). V was shortened by 6 bases and J by 3 bases, with 23 bases between the two germline ends. This CDR3 has 17 residues. TCRdb's table, derived via immunoSEQ multiplex PCR, lists solely in-frame clones and lacks some. The sample shows under 95,000 clones, about 94% of them seen only once. The sample originates from a study of technical replicates of blood from several donors. The chain recombines TRBV10-1 with TRBJ1-2; D gene ambiguous. The receptor's source is a human donor in good health. Sequencing used T cells isolated from PBMCs. The CDR3 loop reads CASRLFRGRELYYGYTF. CDR3 coding DNA: TGCGCCAGCAGACTATTTCGTGGGAGGGAGCTTTACTATGGCTACACCTTC.